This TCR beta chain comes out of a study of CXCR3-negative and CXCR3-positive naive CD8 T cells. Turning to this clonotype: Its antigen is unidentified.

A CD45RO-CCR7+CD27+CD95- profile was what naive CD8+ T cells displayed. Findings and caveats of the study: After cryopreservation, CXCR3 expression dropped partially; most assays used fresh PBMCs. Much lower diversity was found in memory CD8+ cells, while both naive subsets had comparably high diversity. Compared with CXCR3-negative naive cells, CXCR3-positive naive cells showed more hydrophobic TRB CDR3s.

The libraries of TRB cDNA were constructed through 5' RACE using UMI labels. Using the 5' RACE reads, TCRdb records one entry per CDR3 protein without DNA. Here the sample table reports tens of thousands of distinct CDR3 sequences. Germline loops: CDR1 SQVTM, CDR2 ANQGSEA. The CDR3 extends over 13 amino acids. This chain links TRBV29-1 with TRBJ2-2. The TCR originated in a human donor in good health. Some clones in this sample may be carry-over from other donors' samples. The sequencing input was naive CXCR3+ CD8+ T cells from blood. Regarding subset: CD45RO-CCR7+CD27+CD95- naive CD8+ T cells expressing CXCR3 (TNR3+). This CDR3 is CSVEGVNTGELFF.